Listed below are T cell receptor beta chains from one sample, sequenced in a study of blood T cell repertoires in COVID-19. Produced via immunoSEQ multiplex PCR; TCRdb's table is partial and in-frame only. The sample records around 110,000 clones, 90% being singletons. The sequencing input was peripheral blood. Receptor source: a human donor with active COVID-19. The donor label of this sample is uncertain. Both conserved end residues are part of each CDR3. The order of the fields is J gene, V gene, clone size, D gene, CDR3 DNA, CDR3 protein. The D gene is left open where the match is weak. Expanded clones are given a class, and other clones once, few, many or no size at all.

>TRBJ2-7|TRBV19|.|TRBD1
TGTGCCAGTACCCCGACAGGGGGCGGATTCCACGAGCAGTACTTC
CASTPTGGGFHEQYF
>TRBJ1-5|TRBV28|.|TRBD1
TGTGCCAGCAGTGGGGACAGGGACCATCAGCCCCAGCATTTT
CASSGDRDHQPQHF
>TRBJ2-2|TRBV7-2|.|TRBD1
TGTGCCAGCAGTCGGGACAGGATCACCGGGGAGCTGTTTTTT
CASSRDRITGELFF
>TRBJ1-1|TRBV13|.|TRBD1
TGTGCCAGCAGCTCCCTACAGGGGACCCTGAACACTGAAGCTTTCTTT
CASSSLQGTLNTEAFF
>TRBJ2-1|TRBV14|.|.
TGTGCCAGCAGCTTTTTGACTAGTGTACGCAATGAGCAGTTCTTC
CASSFLTSVRNEQFF
>TRBJ1-1|TRBV7-9|.|.
TGTGCCAGCAGCTTTTACTCCACTGAAGCTTTCTTT
CASSFYSTEAFF
>TRBJ2-1|TRBV19|.|.
TGTGCCAGTAAGGAGTGGGGCGGGAACGATGAGCAGTTCTTC
CASKEWGGNDEQFF
>TRBJ2-2|TRBV9|once|TRBD1
TGTGCCAGCAGCCGGACAGGGGGTAACACCGGGGAGCTGTTTTTT
CASSRTGGNTGELFF
>TRBJ2-3|TRBV4-1|.|TRBD1
TGCGCCAGCAGCCAGGGATGGGGACAGGCTAGCACAGATACGCAGTATTTT
CASSQGWGQASTDTQYF
>TRBJ2-7|TRBV5-6|.|.
TGTGCCAGCAGCTTGGGAGGAGGGACAGTGACAACCTACGAGCAGTACTTC
CASSLGGGTVTTYEQYF
>TRBJ1-3|TRBV19|.|TRBD1
TGTGCCAGTAGCGCACAGGGGTTCTCTGGAAACACCATATATTTT
CASSAQGFSGNTIYF
>TRBJ2-5|TRBV7-9|.|TRBD2
TGTGCCAGCAGCCTGCGGTTTAGCGGGGAAGAGACCCAGTACTTC
CASSLRFSGEETQYF
>TRBJ1-2|TRBV5-4|few|TRBD1
TGTGCCAGCAGCAAGCCGACAGGGGGTTCCCCCTATGGCTACACCTTC
CASSKPTGGSPYGYTF
>TRBJ2-1|TRBV7-9|.|TRBD2
TGTGCCAGCAGCGTAAGACTAGCGGGGGCCGCCGGTGAGCAGTTCTTC
CASSVRLAGAAGEQFF
>TRBJ2-5|TRBV7-9|.|TRBD2
TGTGCCAGCACCGACCTGGGGAGGGAAGAGACCCAGTACTTC
CASTDLGREETQYF
>TRBJ1-3|TRBV6-2/TRBV6-3|.|TRBD1
TGTGCCAGCAGCGTGGGACAGTACTCTGGAAACACCATATATTTT
CASSVGQYSGNTIYF
>TRBJ2-1|TRBV2|once|TRBD2
TGTGCCAGCAGTGAATTGGGACTAGCCTCCTACAATGAGCAGTTCTTC
CASSELGLASYNEQFF
>TRBJ2-7|TRBV5-4|.|.
TGTGCCAGCAGCTTGGAGGGGACTCTGCCCCTTTTC
CASSLEGTLPLF
>TRBJ1-3|TRBV5-1|.|TRBD1
TGCGCCAGCAGCTCACAGGGGGGCGCGGACACCATATATTTT
CASSSQGGADTIYF
>TRBJ1-1|TRBV12-3/TRBV12-4|.|.
TGTGCCAGCAGTTTGCAGGGGAACACTGAAGCTTTCTTT
CASSLQGNTEAFF
>TRBJ1-3|TRBV4-2|.|TRBD1
TGTGCCAGCAGCCCCGCGGCGGACAGGGGACACTCTGGAAACACCATATATTTT
CASSPAADRGHSGNTIYF
>TRBJ2-7|TRBV11-2|once|TRBD1
TGTGCCAGCAGCGGGACCGGGACAGAGATGACCTACGAGCAGTACTTC
CASSGTGTEMTYEQYF
>TRBJ2-7|TRBV5-4|once|TRBD2
TGTGCCAGCAGCTTGGGTACTAGCGGGGGGGAGCAGTACTTC
CASSLGTSGGEQYF
>TRBJ1-2|TRBV7-2|.|.
TGTGCCAGCAGCTTAGCGACTACCACAGGGAAATTCCAATTC
CASSLATTTGKFQF
>TRBJ2-6|TRBV6-5|.|.
TGTGCCAGCAGACTCTCTGGGGCCAACGTCCTGACTTTC
CASRLSGANVLTF
>TRBJ1-4|TRBV2|.|TRBD1
TGTGCCAGCAGTGAAACAGGGGCGAAGAATGAAAAACTGTTTTTT
CASSETGAKNEKLFF
>TRBJ2-3|TRBV7-2|.|TRBD2
TGTGCCAGCAGCCGCGGGACCCTAGCGGGGGTGGGCACAGATACGCAGTATTTT
CASSRGTLAGVGTDTQYF
>TRBJ1-6|TRBV5-1|.|.
TGCGCCAGCAGCTTGAGGACAGAGAATTCACCCCTCCACTTT
CASSLRTENSPLHF
>TRBJ1-5|TRBV6-1|.|TRBD1
TGTGCCAGCAGTGAGGGGACAGGGGAATCTCAGCCCCAGCATTTT
CASSEGTGESQPQHF
>TRBJ2-7|TRBV29-1|.|TRBD2
TGCAGCGTTGCTAGCGGGGGCCTCCCTGGGGACGAGCAGTACTTC
CSVASGGLPGDEQYF
>TRBJ1-2|TRBV6-4|.|.
TGTGCCAGCAGTGACTCGAGTGTGGATGGCTACACCTTC
CASSDSSVDGYTF
>TRBJ1-5|TRBV7-2|.|.
TGTGCCAGCAGCTTAGTGGGGGGGGCAGGTCGTCGCAATCAGCCCCAGCATTTT
CASSLVGGAGRRNQPQHF
>TRBJ1-5|TRBV5-1|.|.
TGCGCCAGCAGCTTTGCAGGGGAATTCGGACAGCCCCAGCATTTT
CASSFAGEFGQPQHF
>TRBJ1-1|TRBV5-1|once|.
TGCGCCAGCAGCTTCTCCGGGGTGGGCACTGAAGCTTTCTTT
CASSFSGVGTEAFF
>TRBJ1-2|TRBV7-9|.|TRBD1
TGTGCCAGCAGCTTTTTACAGGGGTCCTATGGCTACACCTTC
CASSFLQGSYGYTF
>TRBJ2-7|TRBV6-5|once|TRBD1
TGTGCCATTCGAGCTCGGGACAGCTACGAGCAGTACTTC
CAIRARDSYEQYF
>TRBJ1-2|TRBV9|.|.
TGTGCCAGCAGCGAGCTCGTGGGCCAGGGCGGCGGTGGCTACACCTTC
CASSELVGQGGGGYTF
>TRBJ2-1|TRBV9|.|.
TGTGCCAGCAGCGTCCAGCGGACCAACAATGAGCAGTTCTTC
CASSVQRTNNEQFF
>TRBJ1-1|TRBV28|.|.
TGTGCCAGCAGTTTAAGTCCTCCCAGAAATGAAGCTTTCTTT
CASSLSPPRNEAFF
>TRBJ2-3|TRBV7-3|.|TRBD1
TGTGCCAGCAGCTTACTGGGACAGGGGATTTGGTCAGATACGCAGTATTTT
CASSLLGQGIWSDTQYF
>TRBJ2-5|TRBV29-1|.|.
TGCAGCGTAAGAGCGTACCAAGAGACCCAGTACTTC
CSVRAYQETQYF
>TRBJ2-7|TRBV5-6|.|.
TGTGCCAGCAGCTTGGGGGCCAGCTACGAGCAGTACTTC
CASSLGASYEQYF
>TRBJ2-3|TRBV9|.|.
TGTGCCAGCAGCGTAGACGGGATCGGCACAGATACGCAGTATTTT
CASSVDGIGTDTQYF
>TRBJ1-2|TRBV4-1|.|TRBD1
TGCGCCAGCAGCCTCGACACAGGGGGCAGTAATGGCTACACCTTC
CASSLDTGGSNGYTF
>TRBJ1-4|TRBV4-1|.|.
TGCGCCAGCGCCAGGGCAGGAAATGAAAAACTGTTTTTT
CASARAGNEKLFF
>TRBJ2-1|TRBV6-5|few|TRBD1
TGTGCCAGCAGTTTTAGACCGGGACAGGGAAACAATGAGCAGTTCTTC
CASSFRPGQGNNEQFF
>TRBJ1-6|TRBV30|.|TRBD1
TGTGCCTGGAAGGGACAGGGTTTTTCACCCCTCCACTTT
CAWKGQGFSPLHF
>TRBJ2-5|TRBV12-3/TRBV12-4|.|TRBD1
TGTGCCAGCAGTCGGGACAGAAGAGAGACCCAGTACTTC
CASSRDRRETQYF
>TRBJ2-7|TRBV7-2|.|.
TGTGCCAGCAGCCTAAACCGCGAGCAGTACTTC
CASSLNREQYF
>TRBJ1-5|TRBV28|.|.
TGTGCCAGCAGTTTATCGGTCGGGGGCAATCAGCCCCAGCATTTT
CASSLSVGGNQPQHF
>TRBJ1-1|TRBV14|.|.
TGTGCCAGCAGCCAAGATAGTAACACTGAAGCTTTCTTT
CASSQDSNTEAFF
>TRBJ1-4|TRBV3-1/TRBV3-2|.|TRBD1
TGTGCCAGCAGCTACTTACGACAGGGTGATGAAAAACTGTTTTTT
CASSYLRQGDEKLFF
>TRBJ1-1|TRBV5-6|.|.
TGTGCCAGCAGCTTGGTGGGGGGAATGAACACTGAAGCTTTCTTT
CASSLVGGMNTEAFF
>TRBJ2-5|TRBV10-3|.|TRBD2
TGTGCCATCAGGGGGACTAGCGGGGATGGGGAGACCCAGTACTTC
CAIRGTSGDGETQYF
>TRBJ2-7|TRBV7-9|.|.
TGTGCCAGCAGCTTAGACAGTTCCTACGAGCAGTACTTC
CASSLDSSYEQYF
>TRBJ1-3|TRBV28|once|.
TGTGCCAGCAGGGGGGGCTCTGGAAACACCATATATTTT
CASRGGSGNTIYF
>TRBJ1-1|TRBV7-3|.|.
TGTGCCAGCAGCTTGACAATTCCCAGTGAAGCTTTCTTT
CASSLTIPSEAFF
>TRBJ2-2|TRBV5-6|.|.
TGTGCCAGCAGTTCCCCGGGACAGAACACCGGGGAGCTGTTTTTT
CASSSPGQNTGELFF
>TRBJ2-3|TRBV7-2|.|.
TGTGCCAGCAGCTCGCGATTAAGGGGCTTGCAAGATACGCAGTATTTT
CASSSRLRGLQDTQYF
>TRBJ2-7|TRBV29-1|.|TRBD2
TGCAGCGTTGACGGCCAGCGGGGGAGCTCCTACGAGCAGTACTTC
CSVDGQRGSSYEQYF